This T cell receptor beta chain was profiled in a study of blood T cell repertoires in COVID-19. Study in general: From the United States, Italy and Spain came samples of acute and convalescent COVID-19. The analysed material was cDNA or gDNA that came from T cells, B-cell-depleted T cells, or PBMCs.

The Seattle site enrolled patients during active infection and followed them longitudinally. This clone was seen only once. Using immunoSEQ multiplex PCR, the repertoire was profiled, and TCRdb retains in-frame clones only, with some absent. The sample includes about 200,000 clones, around 86% seen only once; the top ten take under 8.5%. The germline V and J ends were trimmed by 0 bases and 9 bases, with 12 bases remaining between them. The germline V gene has CDR1 MGHRA and CDR2 YSYEKL. There are 14 residues in the CDR3. The source of this sequence is a woman of 80 years or more with COVID-19, enrolled during active disease. The chain combines TRBV4-1 with TRBJ2-4; tentative D call: TRBD2 (6 bases). Material: peripheral blood. The DNA of the CDR3 is TGCGCCAGCAGCCAAGATTACTCCGGGAGCATTCAGTACTTC. This sequence encodes CASSQDYSGSIQYF.